The present TCR beta chain was sequenced within a study of vaccination and CD4 T cells after COVID-19. The overall study: Median time from COVID diagnosis to post-COVID sampling was about 100 days (35 to 161).

As to treatment: 10-day PBMC culture with coronavirus spike peptide pools or control peptides (ViraFEST assay). The ViraFEST method relied on peptide pools to expand antigen-specific T cells, followed by TCR sequencing. An Oncomine TCR Beta short-read assay was used to sequence the DNA from cultured CD4+ T cells. Genomic DNA was taken out of cultured CD4+ T cells by extraction. TCRdb called the PCR reads again in MiXCR, with one record for every CDR3 protein. The sample has about 15,000 distinct CDR3 sequences; about three quarters are singletons. On this clonotype: Its antigen remains unknown.

Germline values: CDR1 DFQATT, CDR2 SNEGSKA (reference sequence). This CDR3 has 16 amino acids. Losses at the gene ends were 6 bases for V and 2 bases for J; bases not matched to a gene: 9. Specimen: CD4+ T cells from blood, cultured in vitro. This TCR came from a human donor who had recovered from COVID-19. The V call is TRBV20-1, the J call TRBJ2-7; 14 nucleotides line up with TRBD2. The CDR3 sequence is CSATGTSGSSAYEQYF. In nucleotides, the CDR3 is TGCAGTGCGACCGGGACTAGCGGGAGTTCCGCCTACGAGCAGTACTTC.